A selection of T cell receptor beta chains follows, all from one sample in a study of OX40 agonist ivuxolimab in advanced cancers. Profiling relied on immunoSEQ multiplex PCR, and the TCRdb table lists in-frame clones only, not all of them. The data contain more than 45,000 clones, almost 90% of them singletons. The sample in question was CD4+ or CD8+ T cells sorted from blood, obtained in a trial of the OX40 agonist ivuxolimab. These TCRs come from an adult with an advanced solid tumor such as melanoma, head and neck, liver or kidney cancer. CDR3s include the opening cysteine and the closing phenylalanine or tryptophan. Fields, in order: clone size, CDR3 length, J gene, D gene, V gene, CDR3 DNA, CDR3 protein. The D gene is left open where the match is weak. Clone size is stated in some rows and not others, as once, few, many or a class when expanded.

size: -; length: 15; J: TRBJ2-2; D: -; V: TRBV18; DNA: TGTGCCAGCTCACCATTATACGGGAACACCGGGGAGCTGTTTTTT; CDR3: CASSPLYGNTGELFF
size: once; length: 14; J: TRBJ1-5; D: -; V: TRBV7-6; DNA: TGTGCCAGCAGCTCGGGAAACGGGGTGCCGCCCCAGCATTTT; CDR3: CASSSGNGVPPQHF
size: once; length: 15; J: TRBJ2-5; D: TRBD2; V: TRBV5-1; DNA: TGCGCCAGCAGCTTGAGGACTAGCGGGACAAAGACCCAGTACTTC; CDR3: CASSLRTSGTKTQYF
size: -; length: 14; J: TRBJ2-5; D: TRBD1; V: TRBV28; DNA: TGTGCCAGCAGTTCGACAGGGGGCCGAGAGACCCAGTACTTC; CDR3: CASSSTGGRETQYF
size: -; length: 14; J: TRBJ1-2; D: -; V: TRBV2; DNA: TGTGCCAGCACCCTGGCGGGGGTTGGGTATGGCTACACCTTC; CDR3: CASTLAGVGYGYTF
size: -; length: 16; J: TRBJ2-2; D: -; V: TRBV11-2; DNA: TGTGCCAGCAGCCCATACGGACTAACGAACACCGGGGAGCTGTTTTTT; CDR3: CASSPYGLTNTGELFF
size: -; length: 15; J: TRBJ2-1; D: -; V: TRBV4-1; DNA: TGCGCCAGCAGCCAAGCCGGGGCCTCCTACAATGAGCAGTTCTTC; CDR3: CASSQAGASYNEQFF
size: -; length: 16; J: TRBJ1-5; D: -; V: TRBV18; DNA: TGTGCCAGCTCACCTAAATCAGGGGTTAGCAATCAGCCCCAGCATTTT; CDR3: CASSPKSGVSNQPQHF
size: -; length: 15; J: TRBJ2-3; D: TRBD1; V: TRBV2; DNA: TGTGCCAGCAATCAAGGGACAGGATACACAGATACGCAGTATTTT; CDR3: CASNQGTGYTDTQYF
size: -; length: 14; J: TRBJ2-7; D: -; V: TRBV23-1; DNA: TGCGCCAGCACCTCCCAGTACTGGGGCCTGGGGCAGTACTTC; CDR3: CASTSQYWGLGQYF
size: few; length: 15; J: TRBJ1-1; D: -; V: TRBV11-2; DNA: TGTGCCAGCAGCTTAGCTTGGGGGAGCAACACTGAAGCTTTCTTT; CDR3: CASSLAWGSNTEAFF
size: once; length: 12; J: TRBJ2-1; D: -; V: TRBV7-9; DNA: TGTGCCAGCGGTCCTGGCTACAATGAGCAGTTCTTC; CDR3: CASGPGYNEQFF
size: -; length: 15; J: TRBJ2-5; D: -; V: TRBV7-2; DNA: TGTGCCAGCAGCTTCAGGGTGGGGTACCAAGAGACCCAGTACTTC; CDR3: CASSFRVGYQETQYF
size: -; length: 15; J: TRBJ2-1; D: TRBD2; V: TRBV5-1; DNA: TGCGCCAGCAGCTTAGGGCTAGCGGGGTACAATGAGCAGTTCTTC; CDR3: CASSLGLAGYNEQFF
size: -; length: 13; J: TRBJ1-2; D: -; V: TRBV10-2; DNA: TGCGCCAGCAGTGCAGTCAGGGGAGCTGGCTACACCTTC; CDR3: CASSAVRGAGYTF
size: -; length: 15; J: TRBJ2-7; D: -; V: TRBV6-6; DNA: TGTGCCAGCAGTTACTCCGGCAGGGCGAACTACGAGCAGTACTTC; CDR3: CASSYSGRANYEQYF
size: -; length: 16; J: TRBJ2-2; D: TRBD2; V: TRBV5-1; DNA: TGCGCCAGCAGCTCCGGACTAGCGGCTAACACCGGGGAGCTGTTTTTT; CDR3: CASSSGLAANTGELFF
size: -; length: 12; J: TRBJ2-2; D: -; V: TRBV7-3; DNA: TGTGCCAGCAGTAATAGCTTTGGGGAGCTGTTTTTT; CDR3: CASSNSFGELFF
size: -; length: 13; J: TRBJ1-2; D: -; V: TRBV18; DNA: TGTGCCAGCTCACCTAACGGAAACTATGGCTACACCTTC; CDR3: CASSPNGNYGYTF
size: -; length: 11; J: TRBJ2-1; D: -; V: TRBV10-3; DNA: TGTGCCATCAGTGGCGCGAATGAGCAGTTCTTC; CDR3: CAISGANEQFF
size: -; length: 13; J: TRBJ2-5; D: -; V: TRBV11-1; DNA: TGTGCCAGCACGAGGAGGTACCAAGAGACCCAGTACTTC; CDR3: CASTRRYQETQYF
size: -; length: 13; J: TRBJ2-5; D: -; V: TRBV6-5; DNA: TGTGCCAGCAGCCGCCGGGACGGAGAGACCCAGTACTTC; CDR3: CASSRRDGETQYF
size: -; length: 11; J: TRBJ2-7; D: -; V: TRBV20-1; DNA: TGCAGTGCTAGTTTTGGCAACGAGCAGTACTTC; CDR3: CSASFGNEQYF
size: -; length: 15; J: TRBJ2-3; D: -; V: TRBV7-3; DNA: TGTGCCAGCAGCTCCACCGGGACTAGCACAGATACGCAGTATTTT; CDR3: CASSSTGTSTDTQYF
size: once; length: 15; J: TRBJ2-3; D: TRBD2; V: TRBV19; DNA: TGTGCCAGTAGTATTAGCGGGAGGGCGACAGATACGCAGTATTTT; CDR3: CASSISGRATDTQYF
size: -; length: 13; J: TRBJ2-3; D: -; V: TRBV27; DNA: TGTGCCAGCAGTTTAGGCAGGACAGATACGCAGTATTTT; CDR3: CASSLGRTDTQYF
size: -; length: 21; J: TRBJ2-3; D: TRBD2; V: TRBV27; DNA: TGTGCCAGCAGTTTATCCCCATCGACTAGCGGGAGCGGAGGGGTCACAGATACGCAGTATTTT; CDR3: CASSLSPSTSGSGGVTDTQYF
size: -; length: 16; J: TRBJ1-4; D: -; V: TRBV4-2; DNA: TGTGCCAGCAGCCAAGATCGGGCAGGGAGGCCGGAAAAACTGTTTTTT; CDR3: CASSQDRAGRPEKLFF
size: few; length: 9; J: TRBJ1-1; D: -; V: TRBV2; DNA: TGTGCCGGAGACACTGAAGCTTTCTTT; CDR3: CAGDTEAFF
size: -; length: 14; J: TRBJ2-1; D: TRBD2; V: TRBV19; DNA: TGTGCCAGTAGGCGACGGGAGGCGACCCCCGAGCAGTTCTTC; CDR3: CASRRREATPEQFF
size: -; length: 18; J: TRBJ2-1; D: TRBD2; V: TRBV7-9; DNA: TGTGCCAGCAGCCTCTCGGGGACTAGCGGGAGTATGTTCAATGAGCAGTTCTTC; CDR3: CASSLSGTSGSMFNEQFF
size: -; length: 12; J: TRBJ2-3; D: -; V: TRBV28; DNA: TGTGCCAGCAGGGAAAGCACAGATACGCAGTATTTT; CDR3: CASRESTDTQYF
size: -; length: 12; J: TRBJ2-3; D: -; V: TRBV9; DNA: TGTGCCAGCAGCGTAGTGGGGGATACGCAGTATTTT; CDR3: CASSVVGDTQYF
size: once; length: 12; J: TRBJ2-7; D: -; V: TRBV28; DNA: TGTGCCAGCACTGGACAGCCTTACGAGCAGTACTTC; CDR3: CASTGQPYEQYF
size: -; length: 14; J: TRBJ2-5; D: -; V: TRBV11-2; DNA: TGTGCCAGCAGCTTAGGGCGCAACCAAGAGACCCAGTACTTC; CDR3: CASSLGRNQETQYF